The present T cell receptor beta chain was sequenced within a study of blood T cell repertoires in COVID-19. Trimming cost V 3 bases and J 4 bases, with 9 bases left between them. This CDR3 spans 13 amino acids. Original handling: Estimates of nucleated cell counts were drawn from the amplification of reference gene primers. Generated by immunoSEQ multiplex PCR, the TCRdb table keeps only in-frame clones and is missing some. D and trimming come from the DNA, and the V and J calls and clone size come from that table. The sample carries some 350,000 clones, about four fifths recorded once. The sequence was collected from a young man with active or convalescent COVID-19. The sequenced material came from peripheral blood. The rearrangement uses TRBV12-3 or TRBV12-4 and TRBJ1-2; D perhaps matches TRBD1 (5 bases). As DNA, the CDR3 is TGTGCCAGCAGTTTGGGGCAAGCCTATGGCTACACCTTC. Translating it yields CASSLGQAYGYTF.